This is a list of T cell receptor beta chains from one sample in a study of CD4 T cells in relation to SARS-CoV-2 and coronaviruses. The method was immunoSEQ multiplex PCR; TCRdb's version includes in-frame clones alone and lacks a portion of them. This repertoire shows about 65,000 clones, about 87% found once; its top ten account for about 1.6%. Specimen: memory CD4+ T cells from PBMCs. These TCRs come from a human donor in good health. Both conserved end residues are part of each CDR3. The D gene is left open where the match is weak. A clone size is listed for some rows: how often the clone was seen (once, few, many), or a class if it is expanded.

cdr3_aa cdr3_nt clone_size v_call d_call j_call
CASSLENQKAFF TGTGCCAGCAGCTTAGAAAATCAGAAAGCTTTCTTT NA TRBV7-8 NA TRBJ1-1
CASSSGLSNEQFF TGTGCCAGTAGTTCTGGACTCAGCAATGAGCAGTTCTTC NA TRBV19 NA TRBJ2-1
CASSLGQTMNTEAFF TGTGCCAGCAGCCTAGGTCAGACCATGAACACTGAAGCTTTCTTT NA TRBV7-9 NA TRBJ1-1
CASTPSGRWTDTQYF TGTGCCAGCACACCTAGCGGGAGATGGACAGATACGCAGTATTTT NA TRBV28 TRBD2 TRBJ2-3
CASSYGGEGYGYTF TGTGCCAGCAGTTACGGGGGGGAGGGCTATGGCTACACCTTC NA TRBV6-5 NA TRBJ1-2
CASSVEMARGETQYF TGTGCCAGCAGCGTAGAGATGGCTCGGGGAGAGACCCAGTACTTC NA TRBV9 NA TRBJ2-5
CASSSPFRTGQFADTQYF TGTGCCAGCAGTTCCCCTTTCCGGACAGGGCAGTTCGCAGATACGCAGTATTTT NA TRBV27 TRBD1 TRBJ2-3
CASSRWADYGYTF TGTGCCAGCAGCCGGTGGGCGGACTATGGCTACACCTTC once TRBV7-9 NA TRBJ1-2
CASSLEGRGSELFF TGCGCCAGCAGCTTGGAGGGAAGGGGGTCGGAACTGTTTTTT NA TRBV5-1 NA TRBJ1-4
CASSLSGIHGYTF TGTGCCAGCAGCTTGTCGGGGATCCATGGCTACACCTTC NA TRBV5-5 NA TRBJ1-2
CASSFPGGGENIQYF TGCGCCAGCAGCTTTCCTGGGGGCGGCGAAAACATTCAGTACTTC NA TRBV5-1 NA TRBJ2-4
CASSAGGEDTEAFF TGCGCCAGTTCGGCAGGGGGTGAGGATACTGAAGCTTTCTTT NA TRBV5-1 TRBD1 TRBJ1-1
CATSGGVSANTGELFF TGTGCCACCAGTGGGGGAGTTAGCGCGAACACCGGGGAGCTGTTTTTT once TRBV24-1 NA TRBJ2-2
CASSQTGGAQPQHF TGTGCCAGCAGCCAGACAGGGGGCGCTCAGCCCCAGCATTTT NA TRBV7-2 TRBD1 TRBJ1-5
CASSLESNYGYTF TGCGCCAGCAGCTTGGAGTCTAACTATGGCTACACCTTC NA TRBV5-1 NA TRBJ1-2
CASSQNTGGNEQFF TGTGCCAGCAGCCAAAACACGGGGGGCAATGAGCAGTTCTTC NA TRBV4-2 TRBD2 TRBJ2-1
CASSLGRSTEAFF TGTGCCAGCAGTCTGGGCCGCAGCACTGAAGCTTTCTTT once TRBV6-5 NA TRBJ1-1
CASSQREDTEAFF TGCGCCAGCAGCCAAAGGGAGGACACTGAAGCTTTCTTT NA TRBV5-1 NA TRBJ1-1
CASSQGSSRSYNEQFF TGTGCCAGCAGCCAAGGAAGTAGCCGATCCTACAATGAGCAGTTCTTC NA TRBV3-1/TRBV3-2 NA TRBJ2-1
CASSNRQGANGYTF TGTGCCAGTAGTAATCGACAGGGGGCGAATGGCTACACCTTC NA TRBV19 TRBD1 TRBJ1-2
CASSYSGTVAYEQYF TGTGCCAGCAGTTACTCGGGGACGGTTGCCTACGAGCAGTACTTC once TRBV6-5 NA TRBJ2-7
CASSQGRNAGNQPQHF TGTGCCAGCTCCCAGGGGAGAAATGCGGGCAATCAGCCCCAGCATTTT few TRBV19 NA TRBJ1-5
CASSFKGGAGETQYF TGTGCCAGCAGCTTCAAAGGGGGCGCCGGGGAGACCCAGTACTTC NA TRBV7-2 TRBD1 TRBJ2-5
CASSGTGEETQYF TGTGCCAGCAGTGGGACAGGGGAAGAGACCCAGTACTTC NA TRBV2 TRBD1 TRBJ2-5
CASRGTFVQYF TGTGCCAGCAGGGGGACCTTTGTGCAGTACTTC NA TRBV11-1 NA TRBJ2-7
CATSTGTGGNVAKNIQYF TGTGCCACCAGCACCGGGACAGGGGGCAATGTGGCCAAAAACATTCAGTACTTC NA TRBV15 TRBD1 TRBJ2-4
CASSPDAGHPGSPLHF TGTGCCAGCTCACCAGACGCGGGGCACCCTGGGTCACCCCTCCACTTT once TRBV18 NA TRBJ1-6
CASSWGLLNTGELFF TGCGCCAGCAGCTGGGGACTATTGAACACCGGGGAGCTGTTTTTT NA TRBV5-1 TRBD2 TRBJ2-2
CASSLGGGGYTF TGTGCCAGCAGTTTAGGAGGCGGAGGCTACACCTTC NA TRBV28 NA TRBJ1-2
CASSFFEEQYF TGTGCCAGCAGTTTTTTCGAGGAGCAGTACTTC NA TRBV28 NA TRBJ2-7
CASRQYYRGRGAFF TGTGCCAGCAGACAATATTACAGGGGCCGGGGAGCTTTCTTT NA TRBV6-4 TRBD1 TRBJ1-1
CASSQQGRSYNEQFF TGTGCCAGCTCACAACAGGGGCGCTCCTACAATGAGCAGTTCTTC once TRBV18 TRBD1 TRBJ2-1
CASSLAASGSGTDTQYF TGCGCCAGCAGCTTGGCCGCTAGCGGGAGCGGGACAGATACGCAGTATTTT NA TRBV5-1 TRBD2 TRBJ2-3
CASSTQGNSPLHF TGTGCCAGCAGTACGCAGGGGAACTCACCCCTCCACTTT few TRBV12-3/TRBV12-4 NA TRBJ1-6
CASRRGLQETQYF TGTGCCAGTAGGAGAGGACTTCAAGAGACCCAGTACTTC NA TRBV19 NA TRBJ2-5
CASSSIGDVSYNEQFF TGTGCCAGCAGCTCCATCGGCGATGTCTCCTACAATGAGCAGTTCTTC NA TRBV7-8 NA TRBJ2-1
CASGGDIEETQYF TGTGCCAGCGGCGGGGACATCGAAGAGACCCAGTACTTC NA TRBV7-2 NA TRBJ2-5
CSADGTSGPTDTQYF TGCAGCGCTGACGGGACTAGCGGCCCCACAGATACGCAGTATTTT NA TRBV29-1 TRBD2 TRBJ2-3
CASTRDRDEYF TGCGCCAGCACCCGCGACAGAGACGAGTACTTC once TRBV23-1 NA TRBJ2-5
CASSGYDGAIYF TGTGCCAGCAGCGGATACGACGGAGCCATATATTTT NA TRBV9 NA TRBJ1-3
CASSQEMGLAGSSEQYF TGCGCCAGCAGCCAAGAAATGGGACTAGCGGGATCGTCCGAGCAGTACTTC once TRBV4-1 TRBD2 TRBJ2-7
CASSPGRTGWYEQYF TGTGCCAGCAGTCCTGGACGGACAGGGTGGTACGAGCAGTACTTC few TRBV27 TRBD1 TRBJ2-7